This T cell receptor (beta chain) is from a study of technical replicates of blood from a handful of donors. Some clones are missing from TCRdb's copy, which holds only in-frame ones; the method was immunoSEQ multiplex PCR. Among tens of thousands of clones listed, about 90% were seen once. CDR1 is SGHAT and CDR2 is FQNNGV in the germline V gene. The CDR3 sequence is 17 residues long. The V and J ends lost 5 bases and 4 bases, in that order; junction bases with no gene match: 14. Sequencing was performed on T cells isolated from PBMCs. This TCR came from a human donor in good health. V and J are TRBV11-2 and TRBJ1-5, with 7 bases aligning to TRBD1. The CDR3, as DNA: TGTGCCAGCAGCCGAAAATCTGGGGGACAGCAAAATCAGCCCCAGCATTTT. As protein: CASSRKSGGQQNQPQHF. Supplemented by reference TRBV11-2 and TRBJ1-5, the full variable domain reads EAGVAQSPRYKIIEKRQSVAFWCNPISGHATLYWYQQILGQGPKLLIQFQNNGVVDDSQLPKDRFSAERLKGVDSTLKIQPAKLEDSAVYLCASSRKSGGQQNQPQHFGDGTRLSIL.